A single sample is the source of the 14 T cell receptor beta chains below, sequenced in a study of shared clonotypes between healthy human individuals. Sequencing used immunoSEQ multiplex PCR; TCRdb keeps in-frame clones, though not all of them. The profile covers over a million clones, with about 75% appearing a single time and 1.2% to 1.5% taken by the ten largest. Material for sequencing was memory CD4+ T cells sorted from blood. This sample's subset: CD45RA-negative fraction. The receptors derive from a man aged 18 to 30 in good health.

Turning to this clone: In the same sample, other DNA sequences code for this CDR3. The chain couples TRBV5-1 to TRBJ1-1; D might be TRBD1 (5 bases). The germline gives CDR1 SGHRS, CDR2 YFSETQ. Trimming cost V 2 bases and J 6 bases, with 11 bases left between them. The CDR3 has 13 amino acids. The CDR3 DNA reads TGCGCCAGCAGCTTCACAGGCAATCCTGAAGCTTTCTTT. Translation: CASSFTGNPEAFF.

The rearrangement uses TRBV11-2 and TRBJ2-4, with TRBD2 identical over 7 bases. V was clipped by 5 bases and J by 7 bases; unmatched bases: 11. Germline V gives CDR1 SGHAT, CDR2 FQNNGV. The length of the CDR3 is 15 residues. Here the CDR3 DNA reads TGTGCCAGCAGCCCCTACTTGTGGGGGGGTAACATTCAGTACTTC. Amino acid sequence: CASSPYLWGGNIQYF.

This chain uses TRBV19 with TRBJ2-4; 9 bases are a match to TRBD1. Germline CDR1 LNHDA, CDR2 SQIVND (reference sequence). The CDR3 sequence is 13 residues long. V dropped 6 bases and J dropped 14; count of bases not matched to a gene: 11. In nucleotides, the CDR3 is TGTGCCAGTAGACTGTCTAACCGGGACAGGGAGTACTTC. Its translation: CASRLSNRDREYF. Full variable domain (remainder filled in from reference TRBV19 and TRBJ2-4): DGGITQSPKYLFRKEGQNVTLSCEQNLNHDAMYWYRQDPGQGLRLIYYSQIVNDFQKGDIAEGYSVSREKKESFPLTVTSAQKNPTAFYLCASRLSNRDREYFGAGTRLSVL.

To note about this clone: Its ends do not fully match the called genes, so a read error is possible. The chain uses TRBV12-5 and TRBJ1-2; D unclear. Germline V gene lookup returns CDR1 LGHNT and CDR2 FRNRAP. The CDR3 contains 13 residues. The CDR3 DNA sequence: TGTGCTAGTGGATTGGAGGGATTCTATGGCTACACCTTC. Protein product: CASGLEGFYGYTF. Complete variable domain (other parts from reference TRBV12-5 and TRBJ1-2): DARVTQTPRHKVTEMGQEVTMRCQPILGHNTVFWYRQTMMQGLELLAYFRNRAPLDDSGMPKDRFSAEMPDATLATLKIQPSEPRDSAVYFCASGLEGFYGYTFGSGTRLTVV.

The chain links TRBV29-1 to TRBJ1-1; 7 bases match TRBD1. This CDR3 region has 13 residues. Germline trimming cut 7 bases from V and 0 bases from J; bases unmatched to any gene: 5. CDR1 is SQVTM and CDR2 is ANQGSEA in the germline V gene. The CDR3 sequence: CSAAQGLNTEAFF. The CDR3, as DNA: TGCAGCGCTGCACAGGGGTTGAACACTGAAGCTTTCTTT.

The CDR3 nucleotides are TGTGCCAGCTCACCTTTGCCGGGACTAGATTTTCCAGATACGCAGTATTTT. Its translation: CASSPLPGLDFPDTQYF. The J gene is TRBJ2-3, the V gene TRBV18, with TRBD2 matching 8 bases. This CDR3 comprises 17 residues. From germline, CDR1 is KGHSH and CDR2 LQKENI. With 3 bases clipped from V and 4 bases from J, the junction kept 12 bases outside the gene matches.

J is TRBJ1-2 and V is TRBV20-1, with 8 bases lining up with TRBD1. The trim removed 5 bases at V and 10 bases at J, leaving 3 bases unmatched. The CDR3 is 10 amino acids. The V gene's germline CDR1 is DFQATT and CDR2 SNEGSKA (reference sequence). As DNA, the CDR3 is TGCAGTGCTGGACAGGGTTCCTACACCTTC. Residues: CSAGQGSYTF.

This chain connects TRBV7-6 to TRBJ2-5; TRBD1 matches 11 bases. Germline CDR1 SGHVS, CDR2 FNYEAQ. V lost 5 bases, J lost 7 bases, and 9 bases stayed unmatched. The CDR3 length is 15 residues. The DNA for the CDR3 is TGTGCCAGCAGCCTAGGGACAGGGGGTCCGGGGACCCAGTACTTC. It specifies CASSLGTGGPGTQYF.

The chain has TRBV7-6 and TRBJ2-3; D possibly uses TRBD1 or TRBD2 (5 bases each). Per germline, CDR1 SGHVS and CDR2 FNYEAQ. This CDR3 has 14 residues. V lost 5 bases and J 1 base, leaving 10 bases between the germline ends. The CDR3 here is CASSPTAGTDTQYF. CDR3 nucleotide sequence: TGTGCCAGCAGCCCGACAGCGGGCACAGATACGCAGTATTTT. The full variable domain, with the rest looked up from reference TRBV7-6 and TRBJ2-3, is GAGVSQSPRYKVTKRGQDVALRCDPISGHVSLYWYRQALGQGPEFLTYFNYEAQQDKSGLPNDRFSAERPEGSISTLTIQRTEQRDSAMYRCASSPTAGTDTQYFGPGTRLTVL.

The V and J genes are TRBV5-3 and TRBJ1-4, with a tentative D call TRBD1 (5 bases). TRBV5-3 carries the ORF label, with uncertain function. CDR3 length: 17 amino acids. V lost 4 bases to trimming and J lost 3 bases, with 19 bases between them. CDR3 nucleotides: TGTGCCAGAAGCCACTCAGGGATGGGTCCCGCTAATGAAAAACTGTTTTTT. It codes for CARSHSGMGPANEKLFF.

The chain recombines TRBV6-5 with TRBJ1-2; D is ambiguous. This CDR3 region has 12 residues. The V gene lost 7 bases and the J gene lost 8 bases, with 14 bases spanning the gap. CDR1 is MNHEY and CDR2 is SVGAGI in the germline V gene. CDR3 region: CASTSAGGGYTF. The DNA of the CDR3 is TGTGCCAGCACATCAGCCGGTGGGGGCTACACCTTC.

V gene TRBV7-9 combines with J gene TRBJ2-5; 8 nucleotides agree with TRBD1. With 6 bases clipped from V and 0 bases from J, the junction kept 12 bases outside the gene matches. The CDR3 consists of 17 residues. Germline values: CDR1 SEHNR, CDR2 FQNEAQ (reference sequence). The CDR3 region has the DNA TGTGCCAGCAGTCCGATCTTTAGGACAGGGAACCAAGAGACCCAGTACTTC. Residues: CASSPIFRTGNQETQYF.

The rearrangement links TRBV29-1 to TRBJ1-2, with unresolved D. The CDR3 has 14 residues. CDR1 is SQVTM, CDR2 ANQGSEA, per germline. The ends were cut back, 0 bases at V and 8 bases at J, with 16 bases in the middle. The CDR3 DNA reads TGCAGCGTTGAAGATCGGGTCCCGAAGATCGGCTACACCTTC. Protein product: CSVEDRVPKIGYTF.

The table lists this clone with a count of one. The CDR3 sequence is CASSRQVYYGYTF. CDR3 bases: TGTGCCAGCAGTAGACAGGTCTACTATGGCTACACCTTC. The chain employs TRBV12-1 and TRBJ1-2; the table's D call of TRBD1 was not tested on the DNA. TRBV12-1 is a pseudogene. The CDR3 spans 13 residues.